Below, 23 T cell receptor beta chains from the same sample are listed, as sequenced in a study of blood T cell repertoires in COVID-19. TCRdb's table, derived via immunoSEQ multiplex PCR, lists solely in-frame clones and lacks some. The profile shows 200,000 to 300,000 clones, around 87% of them singletons. Sequencing was done on a sample of peripheral blood. These receptors were obtained from an older woman with COVID-19, enrolled during active disease.

This clone has only a few counts. The chain recombines TRBV5-1 with TRBJ1-2; D is unclear. This CDR3 has 13 amino acids. Germline V gene sequence: CDR1 SGHRS, CDR2 YFSETQ. V lost 7 bases and J lost 6, with 16 bases in between. CDR3 sequence reads: CASSSAAGNGYTF. The CDR3 bases are TGCGCCAGCTCATCGGCGGCTGGTAATGGCTACACCTTC.

The V call is TRBV7-9, the J call TRBJ2-2, with TRBD2 matching 9 bases. Trimming removed 3 bases from V and 5 bases from J; junction bases left unmatched: 10. This CDR3 spans 17 amino acids. Germline CDR1 is SEHNR and CDR2 is FQNEAQ (reference sequence). In nucleotides, the CDR3 is TGTGCCAGCAGCTTTTGGGCGGGAGGGCTACGGACCGGGGAGCTGTTTTTT. It encodes CASSFWAGGLRTGELFF.

The rearrangement uses TRBV15 and TRBJ2-3; 15 positions agree with TRBD2. Losses at the gene ends were 1 base for V and 6 bases for J; bases not matched to a gene: 11. This CDR3 is built from 19 residues. Looked up from germline, CDR1 is LNHNV and CDR2 is YYDKDF (reference sequence). The CDR3 here is CATSRGPGLAGGPVDTQYF. The CDR3, as DNA: TGTGCCACCAGCAGAGGTCCCGGACTAGCGGGAGGGCCTGTGGATACGCAGTATTTT.

This chain uses TRBV4-1 with TRBJ2-1; 9 nucleotides align to TRBD2. CDR1 and CDR2 (germline): MGHRA, YSYEKL. The CDR3 is 19 amino acids. Trimming at V came to 0 bases and at J to 0 bases, leaving 9 bases not matched to a gene. This CDR3 is CASSQDVAGVLSSYNEQFF. CDR3 DNA: TGCGCCAGCAGCCAAGATGTAGCGGGAGTTTTGAGCTCCTACAATGAGCAGTTCTTC.

The rearrangement links TRBV10-3 to TRBJ1-1; the D is unclear. The CDR3 covers 14 residues. Trimming took 6 bases from V and 5 from J, leaving 16 bases between them. CDR1 ENHRY and CDR2 SYGVKD come from the germline V gene. CDR3: CAIRASGSGTEAFF. In nucleotides, the CDR3 is TGTGCCATCAGGGCGTCGGGGTCGGGAACTGAAGCTTTCTTT.

The sample holds a few counts of this clone. V and J are TRBV4-3 and TRBJ1-1; 8 bases agree with TRBD1. CDR1 LGHNA and CDR2 YSLEER come from the germline V gene. The V and J ends lost 5 bases and 10 bases, in that order; junction bases with no gene match: 3. The CDR3 contains 11 residues. CDR3 sequence: CASSGQGLAFF. The CDR3 nucleotides read TGCGCCAGCAGCGGACAGGGATTAGCTTTCTTT.

This clone was seen only once. This sequence joins TRBV5-4 and TRBJ2-1, with 13 positions matching TRBD2. Per germline, CDR1 SGHNT and CDR2 YYREEE (reference sequence). The CDR3 loop spans 15 amino acids. V shed 1 base and J 8 bases; nucleotides not matched to a gene: 3. The CDR3 protein is CASSLRTSGSHEQFF. The CDR3, as DNA: TGTGCCAGCAGCTTGAGGACTAGCGGGAGTCATGAGCAGTTCTTC. Based on the CDR3 plus reference TRBV5-4 and TRBJ2-1, the full variable domain is ETGVTQSPTHLIKTRGQQVTLRCSSQSGHNTVSWYQQALGQGPQFIFQYYREEENGRGNFPPRFSGLQFPNYSSELNVNALELDDSALYLCASSLRTSGSHEQFFGPGTRLTVL.

The chain has TRBV19 and TRBJ1-5; D possibly corresponds to TRBD1 (6 bases). CDR3 length: 14 amino acids. V was clipped by 4 bases and J by 7 bases, with 14 bases between them. Germline V gives CDR1 LNHDA, CDR2 SQIVND (reference sequence). CDR3 DNA sequence: TGTGCCAGTAGTAATAGACAGGAAGCGCAGCCCCAGCATTTT. Its translation: CASSNRQEAQPQHF.

CDR3 DNA: TGTGCCAGCAGCTTAGCGGGAGGGCCACGTAGGGATACGCAGTATTTT. Translated: CASSLAGGPRRDTQYF. The gene calls are TRBV7-8 and TRBJ2-3; the match to TRBD2 covers 7 bases. Losses at the gene ends were 0 bases for V and 6 bases for J; bases not matched to a gene: 9. CDR1 is SGHVS and CDR2 is FQNEAQ in the germline V gene. The CDR3 covers 16 residues.

A remark on this clone: One end of the junction is discordant with germline, which a read error may explain. The rearrangement uses TRBV7-3 and TRBJ2-7; TRBD2 is a possible D gene (6 bases). The CDR3 consists of 16 residues. CDR1 SGHTA and CDR2 FQGTGA come from the germline V gene. The CDR3 DNA sequence: TGTGCCAGCAGCTCCATTCACTGGACTAACCCTTACGCGCAGTACTTC. Amino acids: CASSSIHWTNPYAQYF.

In its sample, this clone was seen once. This sequence joins TRBV5-1 and TRBJ1-3; 7 bases fit TRBD1. Germline lookup yields CDR1 SGHRS and CDR2 YFSETQ. V lost 0 bases and J lost 4; bases outside the gene matches: 4. The CDR3 sequence is 15 residues long. The CDR3 sequence: CASSLEGTAGNTIYF. CDR3 DNA sequence: TGCGCCAGCAGCTTGGAAGGGACAGCCGGAAACACCATATATTTT.

This sequence joins TRBV28 and TRBJ2-7; 7 positions match TRBD1. The CDR3 is 14 amino acids. Germline V lookup: CDR1 MDHEN, CDR2 SYDVKM. Trimming removed 6 bases from V and 2 bases from J; junction bases left unmatched: 7. DNA for the CDR3: TGTGCCAGCAGCGGACAGGCCACCCCCTACGAGCAGTACTTC. This translates into CASSGQATPYEQYF.

The chain employs TRBV4-1 and TRBJ2-1; the match to TRBD2 covers 11 bases. The CDR3 is 17 amino acids. Germline V gene data show CDR1 as MGHRA and CDR2 as YSYEKL. V dropped 1 base and J dropped 0; count of bases not matched to a gene: 2. In DNA, the CDR3 is TGCGCCAGCAGCCAAGTGGGACTAGCGGCCTCCTACAATGAGCAGTTCTTC. Residues: CASSQVGLAASYNEQFF.

This chain links TRBV30 with TRBJ2-3, with D uncertain. Germline values: CDR1 GTSNPN, CDR2 SVGIG (reference sequence). V lost 4 bases to trimming and J lost 0 bases, with 14 bases between them. The CDR3 length is 15 residues. The CDR3 spells CAWIRPDSSTDTQYF. The CDR3, as DNA: TGTGCCTGGATTCGACCCGACTCCAGCACAGATACGCAGTATTTT.

The CDR3: CASSARDRGDTGELFF. DNA for the CDR3: TGTGCCAGTAGTGCCCGGGACAGGGGAGACACCGGGGAGCTGTTTTTT. The chain couples TRBV19 to TRBJ2-2, with TRBD1 matching 10 bases. Germline-derived CDR1 and CDR2 are LNHDA and SQIVND (reference sequence). The junction had 6 bases not matched to a gene; V was cut back by 5 bases and J by 3 bases. The length of the CDR3 is 16 residues.

This clone has only one observation. The chain is built from TRBV4-3 and TRBJ2-5, with 8 bases aligning to TRBD2. Trimming took 1 base from V and 4 from J; bases not matched to a gene: 8. Germline V gene data show CDR1 as LGHNA and CDR2 as YSLEER. This CDR3 is 16 amino acids long. The CDR3 region is CASSQVLAGWGETQYF. CDR3 DNA sequence: TGCGCCAGCAGCCAAGTTTTAGCGGGGTGGGGAGAGACCCAGTACTTC.

The J gene is TRBJ1-1, the V gene TRBV7-9; 8 bases are a match to TRBD1. This CDR3 is built from 15 residues. The V and J ends lost 3 bases and 4 bases, in that order; junction bases with no gene match: 7. CDR1 and CDR2 (germline): SEHNR, FQNEAQ (reference sequence). The CDR3 region is CASSFVNTGGTEAFF. CDR3 nucleotides: TGTGCCAGCAGCTTCGTCAATACAGGGGGCACTGAAGCTTTCTTT.

The chain recombines TRBV28 with TRBJ2-3; no firm D call. Looked up from germline, CDR1 is MDHEN and CDR2 is SYDVKM. V shed 6 bases and J shed 1 base, with 20 bases lying between them. The CDR3 totals 17 residues. In DNA form, the CDR3 reads TGTGCCAGCAGCCCCCCCGGCGGAAGGTGGGGCACAGATACGCAGTATTTT. This sequence encodes CASSPPGGRWGTDTQYF.

A single count supports this clone. The rearrangement links TRBV7-3 to TRBJ2-5, with D maybe TRBD1 (7 bases). Germline V gives CDR1 SGHTA, CDR2 FQGTGA. The CDR3 has 15 residues. V was clipped by 5 bases and J by 2 bases, with 15 bases between them. In DNA form, the CDR3 reads TGTGCCAGCAGCGTTCAGGGGGGCCTACAAGAGACCCAGTACTTC. Its protein product is CASSVQGGLQETQYF.

The chain uses TRBV14 and TRBJ1-1; 7 bases are shared with TRBD1. With 3 bases clipped from V and 1 base from J, the junction kept 11 bases outside the gene matches. Germline CDR1 reads SGHDN; CDR2 reads FVKESK. The CDR3 totals 17 residues. The CDR3 DNA is TGTGCCAGCAGCCAGCAAATAGGGGGCATTGGGAACACTGAAGCTTTCTTT. It translates to CASSQQIGGIGNTEAFF.

V usage is TRBV7-2 and J usage is TRBJ2-5, with 14 positions matching TRBD2. In germline, CDR1 is SGHTA, CDR2 FQGNSA. The CDR3 is made up of 15 amino acids. The V and J ends lost 5 bases and 7 bases, in that order; junction bases with no gene match: 6. The CDR3 nucleotides are TGTGCCAGCAGCCCCGGGACTAGCGGGAGTGGGACCCAGTACTTC. This sequence encodes CASSPGTSGSGTQYF.

The chain uses TRBV5-1 and TRBJ2-1, with unresolved D. Trimming pared 0 bases from V and 9 bases from J, leaving 16 bases between. Germline V CDR1 and CDR2: SGHRS, YFSETQ. The CDR3 covers 15 residues. CDR3: CASSLVSLLGGEQFF. The CDR3 DNA reads as TGCGCCAGCAGCTTGGTAAGTCTCCTCGGCGGTGAGCAGTTCTTC.

This clone was detected a few times. The chain links TRBV5-1 to TRBJ2-7; possible D gene TRBD1, 7 bases. The CDR3 is 16 residues long. Trimming shortened V by 0 bases and J by 3 bases, and 16 bases separated the two germline ends. In germline, CDR1 is SGHRS, CDR2 YFSETQ. CDR3 sequence reads: CASSLDSGGTVYEQYF. The CDR3 region has the DNA TGCGCCAGCAGCTTGGACAGTGGGGGGACAGTCTACGAGCAGTACTTC. Combining the CDR3 with reference TRBV5-1 and TRBJ2-7 gives the whole variable domain KAGVTQTPRYLIKTRGQQVTLSCSPISGHRSVSWYQQTPGQGLQFLFEYFSETQRNKGNFPGRFSGRQFSNSRSEMNVSTLELGDSALYLCASSLDSGGTVYEQYFGPGTRLTVT.